This T cell receptor beta chain appears in the sequencing data of a study of blood T cells in healthy people across ages. For the second PCR, which ran for roughly 7 to 11 cycles, a sample-barcoded 5' primer and a J-beta primer mix were used. TCRdb fed the 5' RACE reads into MiXCR, producing one record per CDR3 protein. The table records over 1,200,000 distinct CDR3 sequences, roughly 60% of them present only once. The germline V gene encodes CDR1 KGHDR and CDR2 SFDVKD. The CDR3 length is 14 residues. The V end was cut by 6 bases, the J end by 2 bases, with 11 bases between. The TCR sequence derives from a young man in good health. The rearrangement joins TRBV24-1 to TRBJ2-3, with D perhaps matching TRBD1 or TRBD2 (6 bases each). Sequencing was carried out using blood. CDR3 protein: CATSLQGLTDTQYF. For the CDR3, the DNA is TGTGCCACCAGTTTACAGGGACTCACAGATACGCAGTATTTT.